One and the same sample provided the 14 T cell receptor beta chains below, sequenced in a study of shared clonotypes between healthy human individuals. Naive CD8 cells lacked CD45RO, underwent positive selection for CCR7 and left out terminally differentiated effector memory CD45RA+ cells. The table came from immunoSEQ multiplex PCR; TCRdb's copy has only in-frame clones and leaves some out. In the table there are about 2 million clones, approximately 94% of which are singletons. The sample was naive CD8+ T cells sorted from blood. Receptors originate from a man aged 18 to 29 in good health.

The genes are TRBV6-5 and TRBJ1-2; 7 nucleotides align to TRBD1. This CDR3 has 13 amino acids. The germline V gene encodes CDR1 MNHEY and CDR2 SVGAGI. The trim removed 5 bases at V and 8 bases at J, leaving 8 bases unmatched. The CDR3 loop is CASSDREGSGYTF. CDR3 DNA sequence: TGTGCCAGCAGTGACAGGGAGGGGTCGGGCTACACCTTC.

J is TRBJ2-1 and V is TRBV10-2; D remains ambiguous. CDR1 and CDR2 from the germline V gene are WSHSY and SAAADI. V lost 6 bases and J 8 bases, leaving 5 bases between the germline ends. This CDR3 spans 10 amino acids. The CDR3 DNA follows: TGCGCCAGCAGGGGTGATGAGCAGTTCTTC. This sequence encodes CASRGDEQFF.

Concerning this clone: Other DNA sequences in the sample encode the same CDR3. The chain carries TRBV30 and TRBJ2-1; the D is unclear. The CDR3 is 11 amino acids. Trimming took off 0 bases at V and 6 bases at J, with 3 bases between the two ends. Germline CDR1 and CDR2: GTSNPN and SVGIG (reference sequence). CDR3 nucleotide sequence: TGTGCCTGGAGTGTAAGCAATGAGCAGTTCTTC. Amino acid sequence: CAWSVSNEQFF.

The chain joins TRBV10-2 to TRBJ2-1; D gene ambiguous. The V end was cut by 3 bases, the J end by 8 bases, with 8 bases between. The CDR3 covers 12 residues. Germline CDR1 reads WSHSY; CDR2 reads SAAADI. The CDR3 coding sequence is TGCGCCAGCAGTGATACGTACGATGAGCAGTTCTTC. Translated, it gives CASSDTYDEQFF.

The V gene is TRBV7-9, the J gene TRBJ1-1, with TRBD1 matching 9 bases. Germline trimming cut 5 bases from V and 4 bases from J; bases unmatched to any gene: 8. This CDR3 region has 15 residues. From germline, CDR1 is SEHNR and CDR2 FQNEAQ (reference sequence). CDR3 in DNA: TGTGCCAGCAGCGGCCCGGGACAGGGAATCACTGAAGCTTTCTTT. Translation gives CASSGPGQGITEAFF.

The chain recombines TRBV7-2 with TRBJ2-5, with 9 nucleotides matching TRBD2. Germline loops: CDR1 SGHTA, CDR2 FQGNSA. J lost 4 bases, V lost 3 bases, and 9 bases had no gene match. This CDR3 is built from 16 residues. The CDR3 spells CASSLGAGGPRETQYF. CDR3 DNA sequence: TGTGCCAGCAGCTTGGGGGCGGGAGGGCCTCGAGAGACCCAGTACTTC.

This chain joins TRBV4-3 and TRBJ2-1; D is unresolved. The CDR3 has 13 amino acids. Germline V lookup: CDR1 LGHNA, CDR2 YSLEER. Trimming took 4 bases from V and 6 from J, leaving 10 bases between them. The CDR3, as DNA: TGCGCCAGCAGCCGGGTCCTTCCCAATGAGCAGTTCTTC. Translating gives CASSRVLPNEQFF.

This rearrangement joins TRBV19 to TRBJ1-5, with 7 bases fitting TRBD1. Germline assignment: CDR1 LNHDA and CDR2 SQIVND (reference sequence). Trimming removed 7 bases from V and 0 bases from J; junction bases left unmatched: 12. CDR3 size: 17 residues. CDR3 sequence (DNA): TGTGCCAGTAAACCCCTAGGGACAGAATATAGCAATCAGCCCCAGCATTTT. Amino acid sequence: CASKPLGTEYSNQPQHF.

DNA for the CDR3: TGTGCCAGCAGACCTCCGGCCCCCTACGAGCAGTACTTC. Its protein product is CASRPPAPYEQYF. The chain is built from TRBV6-5 and TRBJ2-7, with D unclear. The germline V gene has CDR1 MNHEY and CDR2 SVGAGI. V gave up 6 bases and J gave up 2 bases, with 11 bases separating them. The CDR3 is made up of 13 amino acids.

The chain joins TRBV6-1 to TRBJ2-2; D perhaps matches TRBD2 (5 bases). Germline CDR1 and CDR2: MNHNS and SASEGT. Deletions cut 3 bases from V and 4 bases from J, with 9 bases between. The length of the CDR3 is 14 residues. The DNA of the CDR3 is TGTGCCAGCAGTGATTGGACTGGCACCGGGGAGCTGTTTTTT. This sequence encodes CASSDWTGTGELFF.

This clone was seen only once. The chain is built from TRBV10-1 and TRBJ2-2, with TRBD1 matching 8 bases. V shed 4 bases and J 5 bases; nucleotides not matched to a gene: 3. The CDR3 covers 14 residues. The germline V gene has CDR1 WNHNN and CDR2 SYGVQD (reference sequence). The CDR3 region has the DNA TGCGCCAGCAGTGGCGACAGGGGTACCGGGGAGCTGTTTTTT. Translated, it gives CASSGDRGTGELFF.

V and J are TRBV7-2 and TRBJ2-1; D is unclear. The CDR3 has 13 residues. Germline assignment: CDR1 SGHTA and CDR2 FQGNSA. Trimming cost V 4 bases and J 9 bases, with 13 bases left between them. CDR3 bases: TGTGCCAGCAGCTCCGCCTCCCACACTGAGCAGTTCTTC. Its translation is CASSSASHTEQFF.

To note about this clone: Other nucleotide sequences in the sample specify the same CDR3. The V and J genes are TRBV7-9 and TRBJ2-3; D is unclear. The CDR3 totals 14 residues. Trimming left V 0 bases short and J 0 bases short, with 4 bases between. Germline values: CDR1 SEHNR, CDR2 FQNEAQ (reference sequence). CDR3 region: CASSLAGSTDTQYF. The CDR3 DNA follows: TGTGCCAGCAGCTTAGCGGGTAGCACAGATACGCAGTATTTT.

This clone turned up a few times. One end of the junction fails to match germline, which may point to a read error. The V gene is TRBV7-7, the J gene TRBJ1-1; TRBD1 agrees at 7 bases. From germline, CDR1 is SSHAT and CDR2 FNYEAQ (reference sequence). The CDR3 has 13 residues. The CDR3 loop is CASSQDRESEAFF. The CDR3 DNA is TGTGCTAGCAGCCAAGACAGGGAGTCTGAAGCTTTCTTT. Combining the CDR3 with reference TRBV7-7 and TRBJ1-1 gives the whole variable domain GAGVSQSPRYKVTKRGQDVTLRCDPISSHATLYWYQQALGQGPEFLTYFNYEAQPDKSGLPSDRFSAERPEGSISTLTIQRTEQRDSAMYRCASSQDRESEAFFGQGTRLTVV.